This entry describes one T cell receptor (beta chain). Its antigen is not identified. Germline V gene sequence: CDR1 SGHNT, CDR2 YYREEE (reference sequence). The CDR3 is 13 residues long. V was clipped by 1 base and J by 0 bases, with 5 bases between them. Measured with immunoSEQ multiplex PCR; TCRdb has only the in-frame clones, and not every one. The data hold approximately 320,000 clones, with 67% observed a single time. These data are taken from a study of cytotoxic CD8 clonotypes in ibrutinib-treated CLL. On the study more broadly: Responses comprised 24 partial and 2 complete; at median around 6 years, approximately 15 remained remitted and roughly twelve progressed.

Whole-study results and caveats: Clonality rose at ibrutinib response, held steady in sustained remission, and fell toward baseline at progression.

This TCR was sampled from a human donor with chronic lymphocytic leukemia. This chain joins TRBV5-4 and TRBJ2-7; unclear D gene. The starting material was PBMCs, obtained after 36 months of ibrutinib treatment. The CDR3 bases are TGTGCCAGCAGCTTGCCGAGCTCCTACGAGCAGTACTTC. Its protein product is CASSLPSSYEQYF. The full variable domain, completed using reference TRBV5-4 and TRBJ2-7, is ETGVTQSPTHLIKTRGQQVTLRCSSQSGHNTVSWYQQALGQGPQFIFQYYREEENGRGNFPPRFSGLQFPNYSSELNVNALELDDSALYLCASSLPSSYEQYFGPGTRLTVT.